The present TCR beta chain was sequenced within a study of blood T cell repertoires in COVID-19. Study context: Whether acute or convalescent, the COVID-19 samples came from the United States, Italy and Spain. Sources were T cells, B-cell-depleted T cells, or PBMCs; the material itself was cDNA or gDNA.

From germline, CDR1 is LNHDA and CDR2 SQIVND (reference sequence). This CDR3 is built from 13 residues. Trimming removed 3 bases from V and 2 bases from J, with 7 bases in between. Under the authors' procedure: Quantification of nucleated cells was approximated via reference gene primer amplification. Measured with immunoSEQ multiplex PCR; TCRdb has only the in-frame clones, and not every one. The D gene and trimming were derived from the DNA, and the V and J assignments and clone size from that table. The data show 120,000 or so clones, 70% to 90% seen once. The sequenced sample was peripheral blood. The chain joins TRBV19 to TRBJ2-5, with TRBD1 as a possible D gene (5 bases). The sequence came from a woman older than 75 with acute or convalescent COVID-19. CDR3 in DNA: TGTGCCAGTAGTATCAGGGTACAAGAGACCCAGTACTTC. Its protein product is CASSIRVQETQYF.